These T cell receptor beta chains were read from a single sample in a study of CD8 T cells in ankylosing spondylitis. TCRdb re-called the 5' RACE reads through MiXCR, storing one row per CDR3 protein. Of 100,000 or so distinct CDR3 sequences detected, 9% appear once; the ten largest clones hold roughly 29%. What was sequenced was blood, either unsorted or a sorted T cell fraction (not recorded which). These receptors all stem from a male donor with ankylosing spondylitis. The CDR3 runs from the conserved cysteine through the conserved F or W. D genes are given only for firm matches. The size of a clone is reported for some rows only, either as once, few or many, or as a class for expanded clones.

TRBV4-1	TRBJ1-1	TRBD1	NA	CASSQSGQGSTEAFF	TGCGCCAGCAGCCAAAGTGGACAGGGGAGCACTGAAGCTTTCTTT
TRBV12-3/TRBV12-4	TRBJ2-1	NA	many	CASSLRWEEQFF	TGTGCCAGCAGTTTACGGTGGGAGGAGCAGTTCTTC
TRBV7-9	TRBJ1-1	TRBD1	many	CASSFRDRASEAFF	TGTGCCAGCAGCTTTCGAGACAGGGCAAGTGAAGCTTTCTTT
TRBV7-9	TRBJ2-2	TRBD2	many	CASSYRSGRRGTGELFF	TGTGCCAGCAGCTACCGAAGCGGGAGGCGCGGCACCGGGGAGCTGTTTTTT
TRBV20-1	TRBJ2-1	TRBD1	few	CSASNRGVFANEDEQFF	TGCAGTGCTAGCAACAGGGGGGTTTTCGCCAATGAGGATGAGCAGTTCTTC
TRBV27	TRBJ1-5	NA	few	CASSPLGTSNQPQHF	TGTGCCAGCAGTCCTTTAGGGACAAGCAATCAGCCCCAGCATTTT
TRBV14	TRBJ1-4	NA	NA	CASSHFRWENEKLFF	TGTGCCAGCAGCCATTTCAGGTGGGAGAATGAAAAACTGTTTTTT
TRBV20-1	TRBJ2-7	TRBD2	many	CSAKNLAVSYEQYF	TGCAGTGCTAAAAATCTAGCGGTCTCCTACGAGCAGTACTTC
TRBV18	TRBJ2-7	NA	NA	CASSPPTGPLSYEQYF	TGTGCCAGCTCACCACCTACAGGTCCCCTCTCCTACGAGCAGTACTTC
TRBV27	TRBJ2-1	TRBD2	few	CASSPAGGALTEQFF	TGTGCCAGCAGTCCGGCGGGGGGCGCTCTGACTGAGCAGTTCTTC
TRBV27	TRBJ2-7	TRBD2	many	CASSFSGTYEQYF	TGTGCCAGCAGTTTTAGCGGGACCTACGAGCAGTACTTC
TRBV4-1	TRBJ2-3	TRBD2	few	CASSQGLATDTQYF	TGCGCCAGCAGCCAAGGACTAGCCACAGATACGCAGTATTTT
TRBV29-1	TRBJ2-3	NA	many	CSVEVLEGLGDTQYF	TGCAGCGTTGAAGTTTTGGAAGGGTTAGGAGATACGCAGTATTTT
TRBV5-6	TRBJ2-1	NA	many	CASSAQVQDEQFF	TGTGCCAGCAGCGCTCAGGTTCAGGATGAGCAGTTCTTC
TRBV27	TRBJ2-1	NA	few	CASSLVSGQNHEQFF	TGTGCCAGCAGTTTAGTGTCAGGGCAGAACCACGAGCAGTTCTTC
TRBV20-1	TRBJ2-1	TRBD2	many	CSAIAGGPRNEQFF	TGCAGTGCAATAGCGGGAGGGCCCAGGAATGAGCAGTTCTTC